These T cell receptor beta chains were read from a single sample in a study of blood T cell repertoires in COVID-19. Assay used: immunoSEQ multiplex PCR; TCRdb lists only in-frame clones, some missing. The profile shows nearly 110,000 clones, about two thirds of them singletons. Sample: peripheral blood. These receptors all come from a human donor with acute or convalescent COVID-19. The donor label of this sample is uncertain. CDR3s leave out the opening cysteine and the closing phenylalanine or tryptophan. D genes are given only for firm matches. The size entry is marked missing in some rows and otherwise reads once, few, many or a size class.

clone size | D gene | V gene | CDR3 protein
. | . | TRBV11-2 | ASSLELPETQY
. | . | TRBV10-3 | AISGQGSYEQY
once | . | TRBV6-5 | ASTRGQYTGELF
. | . | TRBV5-1 | ASKGTGAYEQY
few | TRBD1 | TRBV5-6 | ASSWDRGADTQY
. | TRBD2 | TRBV7-2 | ASSLPGLAGGRGPDTQY
. | . | TRBV4-1 | ASSPGGGAGNTIY
. | TRBD1 | TRBV5-1 | ASSPTGVGQPQH
. | . | TRBV11-2 | ASSPIGGYNEQF
. | . | TRBV6-6 | ASRTSNTEAF
. | . | TRBV5-6 | ASSRWRGGTRNNSPLH
. | . | TRBV6-4 | ASKKEGGEAETQY
. | . | TRBV5-8 | ASSPMEGSSNQPQH
. | TRBD1 | TRBV2 | ASRDGQGKTQY
. | . | TRBV13 | ASSLDYGQGHTDTQY